Presented here are 26 T cell receptor beta chains from one specimen sequenced in a study of response to subunit inactivated influenza vaccine. TCRdb re-derived calls from the RT-PCR reads in MiXCR, one entry per CDR3 protein. The data contain some 480,000 distinct CDR3 sequences, roughly 9.7% of them singletons. The sample here was PBMCs from blood, taken 45 days after vaccination. The receptors shown here come from a man aged 50 to 59 who received an inactivated influenza vaccine.

This clonotype was detected many times. CDR3 sequence: CASSLGTGPSPQHF. CDR3 sequence (DNA): TGTGCCAGCAGTTTGGGGACAGGGCCCTCGCCCCAGCATTTT. This chain uses TRBV27 with TRBJ1-5; 9 positions agree with TRBD1. V lost 3 bases to trimming and J lost 9 bases; unmatched junction nucleotides: 6. The germline gives CDR1 MNHEY, CDR2 SMNVEV (reference sequence). There are 14 residues in the CDR3.

CDR3 region: CASRGGTHFNQPQHF. The CDR3, as DNA: TGTGCCAGCCGTGGAGGGACCCATTTCAATCAGCCCCAGCATTTT. The rearrangement links TRBV12-3 or TRBV12-4 to TRBJ1-5; tentatively, D is TRBD1 (5 bases). There are 15 residues in the CDR3. The ends were cut back, 8 bases at V and 3 bases at J, with 17 bases in the middle.

There are a few counts of this clonotype. This sequence joins TRBV12-3 or TRBV12-4 and TRBJ1-5; a weak D match, TRBD1 (6 bases). V dropped 6 bases and J dropped 4 bases, with 7 bases sitting between them. This CDR3 has 12 amino acids. CDR3 DNA: TGTGCCAGCAGACAGGGAAATCAGCCCCAGCATTTT. Translating it yields CASRQGNQPQHF.

The chain uses TRBV15 and TRBJ2-1; D is unclear. Trimming took 2 bases from V and 6 from J, leaving 14 bases between them. Germline CDR1 and CDR2: LNHNV and YYDKDF (reference sequence). The CDR3 is 15 amino acids. CDR3 sequence (DNA): TGTGCCACCAGCAGAATATCCGGCGGATTCAATGAGCAGTTCTTC. Protein product: CATSRISGGFNEQFF.

The chain employs TRBV30 and TRBJ2-2; 9 positions match TRBD1. Per the germline V gene, CDR1 is GTSNPN and CDR2 is SVGIG (reference sequence). The CDR3 is made up of 14 amino acids. The V gene end was trimmed by 2 bases and the J gene end by 8 bases; junction bases not matched to a gene: 6. CDR3: CAWSLWDRAGELFF. The CDR3 coding sequence is TGTGCCTGGAGTCTATGGGACAGGGCGGGGGAGCTGTTTTTT.

There are a few counts of this clonotype. CDR3 sequence: CASGQDYNSPLHF. The CDR3 nucleotides are TGTGCCAGCGGACAGGATTATAATTCACCCCTCCACTTT. The V gene is TRBV7-2, the J gene TRBJ1-6, with 7 nucleotides matching TRBD1. Losses at the gene ends were 8 bases for V and 4 bases for J; bases not matched to a gene: 2. The CDR3 consists of 13 residues. Germline V gene lookup returns CDR1 SGHTA and CDR2 FQGNSA.

This clonotype was seen a handful of times. The chain couples TRBV20-1 to TRBJ1-4, with 7 bases identical to TRBD1. The trim removed 5 bases at V and 0 bases at J, leaving 3 bases unmatched. This CDR3 is built from 14 residues. The V gene's germline CDR1 is DFQATT and CDR2 SNEGSKA (reference sequence). The CDR3 nucleotides are TGCAGTGCTCCCACAGGGGCAACTAATGAAAAACTGTTTTTT. Translating it yields CSAPTGATNEKLFF.

The V call is TRBV20-1, the J call TRBJ2-5; 8 bases line up with TRBD2. Germline V gene data show CDR1 as DFQATT and CDR2 as SNEGSKA (reference sequence). With 6 bases clipped from V and 3 bases from J, the junction kept 3 bases outside the gene matches. The CDR3 is made up of 12 amino acids. Here the CDR3 DNA reads TGCAGTGCCCACGGGGGGGAAGAGACCCAGTACTTC. This encodes CSAHGGEETQYF.

This clonotype was detected a few times. This chain links TRBV20-1 with TRBJ2-5, with 7 positions matching TRBD2. V was clipped by 7 bases and J by 0 bases; unmatched bases: 14. Germline loops: CDR1 DFQATT, CDR2 SNEGSKA (reference sequence). CDR3 length: 16 residues. The CDR3 DNA reads as TGCAGTGTCAGAGCCGGCGCTAGCGGTTACCAAGAGACCCAGTACTTC. This encodes CSVRAGASGYQETQYF.

The chain couples TRBV6-1 to TRBJ2-3; 10 positions agree with TRBD1. The CDR3 extends over 16 amino acids. Germline CDR1 is MNHNS and CDR2 is SASEGT. Trimming removed 3 bases from V and 2 bases from J; junction bases left unmatched: 5. The CDR3 protein is CASSEGQGTYTDTQYF. CDR3 bases: TGTGCCAGCAGTGAGGGACAGGGGACTTACACAGATACGCAGTATTTT.

This clonotype has at least ten counts. The chain combines TRBV5-1 with TRBJ2-1; 9 bases line up with TRBD2. J lost 4 bases, V lost 0 bases, and 2 bases had no gene match. CDR1 SGHRS and CDR2 YFSETQ come from the germline V gene. The CDR3 is 15 residues long. CDR3 coding DNA: TGCGCCAGCAGCTTGGAGGGACTAGCTTACAATGAGCAGTTCTTC. Translated, it gives CASSLEGLAYNEQFF. Drawing the rest from reference TRBV5-1 and TRBJ2-1, the complete variable domain is KAGVTQTPRYLIKTRGQQVTLSCSPISGHRSVSWYQQTPGQGLQFLFEYFSETQRNKGNFPGRFSGRQFSNSRSEMNVSTLELGDSALYLCASSLEGLAYNEQFFGPGTRLTVL.

This clonotype is medium-sized in the sample. The rearrangement uses TRBV4-3 and TRBJ2-3; D is ambiguous. V lost 3 bases to trimming and J lost 1 base, with 14 bases between them. The CDR3 runs to 16 residues. The germline V gene encodes CDR1 LGHNA and CDR2 YSLEER. The CDR3 nucleotides read TGCGCCAGCAGCCAGGATTTAATATGGGGCACAGATACGCAGTATTTT. This translates into CASSQDLIWGTDTQYF.

This clonotype was seen repeatedly, ten times or more. The chain has TRBV28 and TRBJ2-7; 7 nucleotides align to TRBD2. V gave up 7 bases and J gave up 1 base; unmatched junction bases: 7. The length of the CDR3 is 14 residues. Germline V gene lookup returns CDR1 MDHEN and CDR2 SYDVKM. The CDR3 region is CASKLRDYSYEQYF. The CDR3 coding sequence is TGTGCCAGCAAGCTCCGGGACTATTCCTACGAGCAGTACTTC.

This chain links TRBV4-3 with TRBJ2-2; a weak D match, TRBD2 (5 bases). Germline CDR1 reads LGHNA; CDR2 reads YSLEER. Trimming left V 2 bases short and J 5 bases short, with 9 bases between. This CDR3 has 14 residues. CDR3 DNA: TGCGCCAGCAGCCAATCTAGCTCTACCGGGGAGCTGTTTTTT. It yields the protein CASSQSSSTGELFF.

The J gene is TRBJ2-7, the V gene TRBV6-5; no reliable D call. The CDR3 sequence is 14 residues long. V gave up 3 bases and J gave up 1 base, with 10 bases separating them. The germline V gene encodes CDR1 MNHEY and CDR2 SVGAGI. CDR3: CASSYTLTSYEQYF. The CDR3, as DNA: TGTGCCAGCAGTTATACTTTGACTTCCTACGAGCAGTACTTC.

The chain carries TRBV5-1 and TRBJ2-5; TRBD2 is a possible D gene (5 bases). The CDR3 runs to 14 residues. With 0 bases removed from V and 5 bases from J, the gap between germline ends came to 11 bases. From germline, CDR1 is SGHRS and CDR2 YFSETQ. CDR3 protein: CASSLAGKVETQYF. In DNA, the CDR3 is TGCGCCAGCAGCTTGGCGGGGAAGGTGGAGACCCAGTACTTC.

CDR3 sequence: CASSLRASPNNEQFF. In DNA form, the CDR3 reads TGCGCCAGCAGCTTGAGGGCTAGTCCTAACAATGAGCAGTTCTTC. The chain is built from TRBV5-1 and TRBJ2-1; no definite D call. Germline CDR1 and CDR2: SGHRS and YFSETQ. The CDR3 covers 15 residues. Trimming removed 1 base from V and 5 bases from J, with 13 bases in between.

This chain joins TRBV12-3 or TRBV12-4 and TRBJ2-2, with 11 bases identical to TRBD1. The length of the CDR3 is 15 residues. Losses at the gene ends were 6 bases for V and 7 bases for J; bases not matched to a gene: 7. The CDR3 DNA reads TGTGCCAGCAGGCGGACAGGGGGCAAGATCGGGGAGCTGTTTTTT. The encoded protein is CASRRTGGKIGELFF.

The rearrangement uses TRBV6-2 or TRBV6-3 and TRBJ1-5; D not certain. The germline gives CDR1 MNHEY, CDR2 SVGEGT. Trimming stripped 2 bases from V and 11 bases from J, with 10 bases between. This CDR3 comprises 12 residues. The CDR3 region has the DNA TGTGCCAGCAGTTACCCCAACATAACCCAGCATTTT. It translates to CASSYPNITQHF.

Many counts were recorded for this clonotype. The chain has TRBV6-5 and TRBJ1-5; D gene ambiguous. The germline CDR1 and CDR2 sequences are MNHEY and SVGAGI. This CDR3 is 14 amino acids long. V shed 2 bases and J shed 0 bases, with 5 bases lying between them. The CDR3 DNA reads as TGTGCCAGCAGTTACGGTGATAGCAATCAGCCCCAGCATTTT. It specifies CASSYGDSNQPQHF.

This clonotype was seen ten or more times. V usage is TRBV11-2 and J usage is TRBJ2-3, with 16 bases fitting TRBD2. Per germline, CDR1 SGHAT and CDR2 FQNNGV. V shed 5 bases and J 7 bases; nucleotides not matched to a gene: 15. The CDR3 contains 19 residues. The CDR3 DNA reads as TGTGCCAGCAGCACCAGACCGGGACTAGCGGGAGGGAGGTGGAATACGCAGTATTTT. This translates into CASSTRPGLAGGRWNTQYF.

This clonotype was detected ten times or more. This chain uses TRBV7-8 with TRBJ1-2; 10 bases map to TRBD1. The CDR3 loop spans 14 amino acids. Unmatched junction bases numbered 2, after V lost 2 bases and J lost 5 bases. CDR1 is SGHVS and CDR2 is FQNEAQ in the germline V gene. CDR3 protein: CASSLTDRGYGYTF. CDR3 coding DNA: TGTGCCAGCAGCTTAACGGACAGGGGGTATGGCTACACCTTC.

This clonotype was picked up many times. Here the CDR3 DNA reads TGCAGTGCTGACAGGGCTGAGCAGTACTTC. This codes for CSADRAEQYF. The chain uses TRBV20-1 and TRBJ2-7, with 7 bases identical to TRBD1. With 5 bases clipped from V and 7 bases from J, the junction kept 2 bases outside the gene matches. CDR1 and CDR2 (germline): DFQATT, SNEGSKA (reference sequence). This CDR3 comprises 10 residues.

This clonotype was recorded many times. This chain uses TRBV10-2 with TRBJ2-1; 8 bases fit TRBD1. The germline CDR1 and CDR2 sequences are WSHSY and SAAADI. V lost 6 bases, J lost 4 bases, and 8 bases stayed unmatched. CDR3 length: 15 amino acids. The CDR3 sequence: CASRRGDRPYNEQFF. In nucleotides, the CDR3 is TGCGCCAGCAGGAGGGGGGACAGGCCTTACAATGAGCAGTTCTTC.

This clonotype was observed at least ten times. The chain couples TRBV25-1 to TRBJ2-7, with 10 bases that match TRBD1. Germline values: CDR1 MGHDK, CDR2 SYGVNS. The length of the CDR3 is 14 residues. V shed 5 bases, J shed 3 bases, and the junction held 4 bases outside the gene matches. The CDR3 region is CASSPTGGSYEQYF. CDR3 in DNA: TGTGCCAGCAGTCCGACAGGGGGCAGCTACGAGCAGTACTTC.

This clonotype was found a few times. V gene TRBV20-1 combines with J gene TRBJ2-7; 11 bases match TRBD2. The CDR3 sequence is 14 residues long. Germline assignment: CDR1 DFQATT and CDR2 SNEGSKA (reference sequence). The CDR3 protein is CSYTSGSEFYEQYF. CDR3 sequence (DNA): TGCAGCTACACTAGCGGGAGTGAGTTCTACGAGCAGTACTTC.